The clone carrying this TCR beta chain appeared once. V was pared by 0 bases and J by 5 bases, with 6 bases of the junction left unmatched. The V gene's germline CDR1 is LNHNV and CDR2 YYDKDF (reference sequence). The CDR3 extends over 15 amino acids. This sample is drawn from a study of blood T cell repertoires in COVID-19. Under the authors' procedure: Reference gene primer amplification in the assay estimated nucleated cell counts. Method: immunoSEQ multiplex PCR; TCRdb's copy keeps in-frame clones and lacks some. That table is the source of V, J and clone size, and D and trimming were worked out from the DNA. The profile covers roughly 180,000 clones, with around 88% appearing a single time and around 9% taken by the ten largest.

This rearrangement joins TRBV15 to TRBJ2-5, with TRBD1 identical over 7 bases. The sequencing sample was made of PBMCs or T cells enriched from blood (not recorded which). This receptor was identified in a woman in her 30s who had recovered from COVID-19. The CDR3 DNA is TGTGCCACCAGCAGAGATCGACAGGGTTCGGAGACCCAGTACTTC. Its translation is CATSRDRQGSETQYF.